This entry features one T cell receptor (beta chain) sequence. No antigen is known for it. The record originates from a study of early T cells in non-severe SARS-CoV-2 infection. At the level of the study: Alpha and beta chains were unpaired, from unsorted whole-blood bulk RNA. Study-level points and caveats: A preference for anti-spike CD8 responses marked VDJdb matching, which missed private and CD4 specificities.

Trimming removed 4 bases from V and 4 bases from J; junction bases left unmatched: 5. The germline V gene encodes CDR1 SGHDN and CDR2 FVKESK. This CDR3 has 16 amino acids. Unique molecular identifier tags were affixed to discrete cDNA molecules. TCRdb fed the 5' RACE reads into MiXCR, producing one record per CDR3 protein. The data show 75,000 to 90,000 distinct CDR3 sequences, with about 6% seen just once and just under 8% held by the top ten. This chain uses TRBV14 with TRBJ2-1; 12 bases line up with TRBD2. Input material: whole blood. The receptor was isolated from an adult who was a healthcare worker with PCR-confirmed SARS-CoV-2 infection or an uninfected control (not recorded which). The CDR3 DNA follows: TGTGCCAGCAGCCGAGCTAGCGGGGGGGCTTACAATGAGCAGTTCTTC. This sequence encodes CASSRASGGAYNEQFF.